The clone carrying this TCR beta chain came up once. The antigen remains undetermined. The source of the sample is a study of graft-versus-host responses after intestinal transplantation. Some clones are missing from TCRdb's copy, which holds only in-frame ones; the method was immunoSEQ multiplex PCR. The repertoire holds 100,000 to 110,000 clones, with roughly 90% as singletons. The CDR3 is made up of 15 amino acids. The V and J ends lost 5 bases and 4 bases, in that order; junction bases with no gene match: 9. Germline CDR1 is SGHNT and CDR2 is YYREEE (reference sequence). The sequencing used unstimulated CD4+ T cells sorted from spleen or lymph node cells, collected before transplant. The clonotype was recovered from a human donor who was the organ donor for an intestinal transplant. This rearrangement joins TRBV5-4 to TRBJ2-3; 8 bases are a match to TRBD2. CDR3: CASSEAGGRADTQYF. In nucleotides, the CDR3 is TGTGCCAGCAGTGAGGCGGGGGGAAGGGCAGATACGCAGTATTTT.